The clone carrying this T cell receptor beta chain was seen a handful of times. Its antigen is currently unknown. TCRdb reanalysed the 5' RACE reads using MiXCR and keeps one entry per CDR3 protein. The sample consists of roughly 400,000 distinct CDR3 sequences, 15% to 20% of them appearing once. This sample stems from a study of T-cell memory formation after mild COVID-19. The study's findings and limits: Clones contracting across day 15 to 85 had a balanced CD4/CD8 profile; later expanding clones leaned CD4+. Clones that contracted clustered mainly in CM and EM if CD4+ and in EMRA if CD8+. Whether day 37 second-wave clones are SARS-CoV-2-specific was not confirmed.

The TCR originated in a man aged 18 to 35 who had mild COVID-19 (a few samples of this study predate the infection). Cell type and time point are not known. Input material: PBMCs or a T cell subset sorted from them (not recorded which).

The DNA of the CDR3 is TGTGCCAGCAGCTCCCGGGCGCCTACTGATACGCAGTATTTT. Its protein is CASSSRAPTDTQYF. The chain uses TRBV7-3 and TRBJ2-3; D is uncertain. This CDR3 is 14 amino acids long. CDR1 is SGHTA and CDR2 is FQGTGA in the germline V gene. The V gene lost 4 bases and the J gene lost 6 bases, with 14 bases spanning the gap.